These 18 T cell receptor beta chains originate from one sample sequenced in a study of cytomegalovirus exposure and HLA in healthy donors (TCRdb year 2017). The library was made by the immunoSEQ multiplex PCR assay. The multiplex PCR relied on a mix of 60 forward primers for TCR Vbeta segments and 13 reverse primers for TCR Jbeta segments. TCRdb took this table from immuneACCESS and kept in-frame rearrangements with V and J called. Such tables lack part of the clones; where checked against another copy, unresolved V genes explain under half of the gap, and the rest is unexplained. In all, the sample holds about 140,000 clones, and 80% to 85% of those were seen once. The ten largest account for 1.2% of the sample. The sample consisted of PBMCs. Receptors originate from a female donor in good health and CMV-seronegative.

This chain connects TRBV15 to TRBJ2-5; 8 nucleotides match TRBD1. CDR1 and CDR2 from the germline V gene are LNHNV and YYDKDF (reference sequence). The CDR3 runs to 18 residues. V trimming: 0 bases; J trimming: 4 bases; junction bases outside the gene matches: 13. The CDR3 sequence is CATSRDTRRAGGRETQYF. CDR3 nucleotide sequence: TGTGCCACCAGCAGAGATACCCGACGGGCAGGGGGCCGAGAGACCCAGTACTTC.

CDR3 protein: CASSVGDTAGVGYEQYF. The CDR3, as DNA: TGTGCCAGCAGCGTAGGCGATACAGCGGGAGTGGGCTACGAGCAGTACTTC. The chain has TRBV9 and TRBJ2-7, with 8 bases fitting TRBD2. Germline values: CDR1 SGDLS, CDR2 YYNGEE. V was clipped by 0 bases and J by 3 bases; unmatched bases: 11. This CDR3 has 17 amino acids.

This chain joins TRBV6-5 and TRBJ2-7; no clear D. Trimming pared 2 bases from V and 6 bases from J, leaving 11 bases between. The CDR3 covers 13 residues. Germline lookup yields CDR1 MNHEY and CDR2 SVGAGI. CDR3 sequence (DNA): TGTGCCAGCAGTTACGAGAGCCGCGTCGAGCAGTACTTC. Its translation: CASSYESRVEQYF.

This chain uses TRBV11-3 with TRBJ2-1; 9 positions agree with TRBD1. CDR3 length equals 16 residues. Germline trimming cut 5 bases from V and 5 bases from J; bases unmatched to any gene: 10. Germline-derived CDR1 and CDR2 are SGHNT and YENEEA. CDR3 loop: CASSSRQGDWDNEQFF. The CDR3 coding sequence is TGTGCCAGCAGCAGCAGACAGGGGGACTGGGACAATGAGCAGTTCTTC. The full variable domain, completed using reference TRBV11-3 and TRBJ2-1, is EAGVVQSPRYKIIEKKQPVAFWCNPISGHNTLYWYLQNLGQGPELLIRYENEEAVDDSQLPKDRFSAERLKGVDSTLKIQPAELGDSAVYLCASSSRQGDWDNEQFFGPGTRLTVL.

The chain couples TRBV9 to TRBJ2-7, with a weak D call TRBD2 (5 bases). This CDR3 spans 17 amino acids. The V end lost 0 bases, the J end lost 2 bases, and 18 bases lay between the germline ends. Germline CDR1 is SGDLS and CDR2 is YYNGEE. This CDR3 is CASSVGEGVASPYEQYF. DNA of the CDR3: TGTGCCAGCAGCGTAGGCGAAGGTGTAGCGAGCCCCTACGAGCAGTACTTC.

The chain couples TRBV11-2 to TRBJ2-5; maybe TRBD1 (6 bases). Between the trimmed V and J ends, which lost 0 bases and 10 bases, there was a span of 15 bases. CDR1 and CDR2 (germline): SGHAT, FQNNGV. The CDR3 totals 14 residues. The CDR3: CASSLDLLNRDQYF. The CDR3, as DNA: TGTGCCAGCAGCTTAGATCTACTTAACAGGGACCAGTACTTC. Full variable domain (remainder filled in from reference TRBV11-2 and TRBJ2-5): EAGVAQSPRYKIIEKRQSVAFWCNPISGHATLYWYQQILGQGPKLLIQFQNNGVVDDSQLPKDRFSAERLKGVDSTLKIQPAKLEDSAVYLCASSLDLLNRDQYFGPGTRLLVL.

The V and J genes are TRBV6-6 and TRBJ2-7, with a possible D match to TRBD2 (5 bases). The CDR3 extends over 16 amino acids. CDR1 and CDR2 from the germline V gene are MNHNY and SVGAGI (reference sequence). V lost 5 bases and J lost 0, with 17 bases in between. This chain's CDR3 is CASSVTPNGNSYEQYF. In DNA, the CDR3 is TGTGCCAGCAGTGTCACCCCAAACGGGAACTCCTACGAGCAGTACTTC.

The rearrangement joins TRBV27 to TRBJ2-7, with TRBD1 matching 7 bases. The V segment lost 6 bases and the J segment 6 bases; nucleotides outside the gene matches: 20. Germline loops: CDR1 MNHEY, CDR2 SMNVEV (reference sequence). This CDR3 region has 17 residues. CDR3 residues: CASRLGPRGRRSIEQYF. In nucleotides, the CDR3 is TGTGCCAGCAGACTTGGCCCTAGGGGGCGTCGTTCCATCGAGCAGTACTTC.

The V call is TRBV5-6, the J call TRBJ1-1; D might be TRBD1 (6 bases). V lost 4 bases, J lost 0 bases, and 19 bases lay in between. Germline V CDR1 and CDR2: SGHDT, YYEEEE. This CDR3 contains 17 residues. The CDR3: CASSPGTGTSMNTEAFF. CDR3 coding DNA: TGTGCCAGCAGCCCCGGTACAGGGACCTCCATGAACACTGAAGCTTTCTTT.

The chain links TRBV19 to TRBJ2-2; D gene ambiguous. V was trimmed by 3 bases and J by 4 bases, leaving 6 bases between them. Germline CDR1 reads LNHDA; CDR2 reads SQIVND (reference sequence). The CDR3 is made up of 13 amino acids. CDR3 DNA: TGTGCCAGTAGTATCTGGAGCACCGGGGAGCTGTTTTTT. Translation: CASSIWSTGELFF.

The CDR3 sequence: CASSLREGVVSNQPQHF. In DNA form, the CDR3 reads TGTGCCAGCAGCTTGAGAGAGGGGGTGGTGAGCAATCAGCCCCAGCATTTT. The gene calls are TRBV5-8 and TRBJ1-5; a possible D gene is TRBD1 (6 bases). V lost 1 base and J lost 1, with 15 bases in between. The germline V gene has CDR1 SGHTS and CDR2 YDEGEE. This CDR3 contains 17 residues.

This chain uses TRBV10-3 with TRBJ2-5, with 9 bases identical to TRBD1. This CDR3 is 13 amino acids long. V shed 3 bases and J 4 bases; nucleotides not matched to a gene: 0. Germline loops: CDR1 ENHRY, CDR2 SYGVKD. CDR3 residues: CAISEQGAETQYF. CDR3 coding DNA: TGTGCCATCAGTGAACAGGGGGCAGAGACCCAGTACTTC.

The chain is built from TRBV28 and TRBJ1-5; 12 bases agree with TRBD1. Trimming at V came to 3 bases and at J to 8 bases, leaving 11 bases not matched to a gene. Germline V CDR1 and CDR2: MDHEN, SYDVKM. The CDR3 spans 17 residues. CDR3 in DNA: TGTGCCAGCAGTTTTTCCACCGGGACAGGGGGCCAGGAGCCCCAGCATTTT. It translates to CASSFSTGTGGQEPQHF.

A single count supports this clone. The chain is built from TRBV28 and TRBJ1-3, with 9 bases identical to TRBD1. V was clipped by 4 bases and J by 4 bases; unmatched bases: 2. Looked up from germline, CDR1 is MDHEN and CDR2 is SYDVKM. CDR3 length equals 14 residues. The CDR3 protein is CASSYRGQGNTIYF. DNA for the CDR3: TGTGCCAGCAGTTACAGGGGGCAAGGAAACACCATATATTTT.

The rearrangement links TRBV5-4 to TRBJ2-3; D is possibly TRBD2 (5 bases). The CDR3 has 15 amino acids. Trimming stripped 3 bases from V and 0 bases from J, with 11 bases between. In germline, CDR1 is SGHNT, CDR2 YYREEE (reference sequence). Here the CDR3 DNA reads TGTGCCAGCAGCTACAGCGGATCTAGCACAGATACGCAGTATTTT. It translates to CASSYSGSSTDTQYF.

The V and J genes are TRBV5-1 and TRBJ1-1; the D gene is possibly TRBD1 (6 bases). CDR1 is SGHRS and CDR2 is YFSETQ in the germline V gene. Trimming stripped 0 bases from V and 5 bases from J, with 11 bases between. The CDR3 covers 14 residues. Here the CDR3 reads CASSLENRVTEAFF. The CDR3 DNA reads as TGCGCCAGCAGCTTGGAAAACAGGGTGACTGAAGCTTTCTTT.

V usage is TRBV27 and J usage is TRBJ2-7, with D possibly matching TRBD1 (5 bases). Trimming took off 5 bases at V and 4 bases at J, with 12 bases between the two ends. Germline V gives CDR1 MNHEY, CDR2 SMNVEV (reference sequence). CDR3 size: 13 residues. The CDR3 nucleotides are TGTGCCAGCAGTCCCGGACACAAGTACGAGCAGTACTTC. This codes for CASSPGHKYEQYF.

The chain recombines TRBV4-1 with TRBJ2-7; D is unresolved. CDR3 length equals 13 residues. V shed 2 bases and J shed 2 bases, with 7 bases lying between them. Germline V lookup: CDR1 MGHRA, CDR2 YSYEKL. This CDR3 is CASSQTQAYEQYF. Here the CDR3 DNA reads TGCGCCAGCAGCCAAACTCAAGCCTACGAGCAGTACTTC.